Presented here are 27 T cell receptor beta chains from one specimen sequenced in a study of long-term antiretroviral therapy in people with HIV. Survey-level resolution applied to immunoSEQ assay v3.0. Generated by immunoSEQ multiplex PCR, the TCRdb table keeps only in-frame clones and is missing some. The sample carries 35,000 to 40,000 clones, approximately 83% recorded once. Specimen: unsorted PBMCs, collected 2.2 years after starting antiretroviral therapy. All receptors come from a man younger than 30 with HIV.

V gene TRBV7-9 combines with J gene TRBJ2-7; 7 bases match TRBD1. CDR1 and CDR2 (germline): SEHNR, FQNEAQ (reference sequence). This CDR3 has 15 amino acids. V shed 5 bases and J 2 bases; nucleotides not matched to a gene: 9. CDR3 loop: CASSPWTGSPYEQYF. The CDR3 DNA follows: TGTGCCAGCAGCCCCTGGACAGGTTCCCCCTACGAGCAGTACTTC.

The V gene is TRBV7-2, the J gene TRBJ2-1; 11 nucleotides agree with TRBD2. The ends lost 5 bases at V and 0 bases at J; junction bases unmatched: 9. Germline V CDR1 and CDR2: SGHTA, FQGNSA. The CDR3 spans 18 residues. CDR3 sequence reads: CASSAVVAGGSSYNEQFF. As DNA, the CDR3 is TGTGCCAGCAGCGCCGTGGTAGCGGGAGGGAGCTCCTACAATGAGCAGTTCTTC. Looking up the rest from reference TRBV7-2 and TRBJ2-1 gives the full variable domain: GAGVSQSPSNKVTEKGKDVELRCDPISGHTALYWYRQSLGQGLEFLIYFQGNSAPDKSGLPSDRFSAERTGGSVSTLTIQRTQQEDSAVYLCASSAVVAGGSSYNEQFFGPGTRLTVL.

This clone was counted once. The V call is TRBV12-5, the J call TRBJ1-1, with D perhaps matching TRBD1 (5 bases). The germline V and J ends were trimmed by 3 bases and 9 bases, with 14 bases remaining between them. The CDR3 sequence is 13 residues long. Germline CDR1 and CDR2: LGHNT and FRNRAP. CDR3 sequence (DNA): TGTGCTAGTGGTTTAGAGGCCGGGGGTAAAGCTTTCTTT. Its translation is CASGLEAGGKAFF.

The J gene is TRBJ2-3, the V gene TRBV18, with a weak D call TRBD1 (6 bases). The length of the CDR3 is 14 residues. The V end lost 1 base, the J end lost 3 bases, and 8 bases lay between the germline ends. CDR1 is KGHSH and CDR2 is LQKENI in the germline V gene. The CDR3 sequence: CASSPRGRTDTQYF. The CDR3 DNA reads TGTGCCAGCTCACCACGGGGGCGAACAGATACGCAGTATTTT.

CDR3 sequence (DNA): TGTGCCAGCAGCTTAGGACAGGCGCAGTATTTT. Its translation: CASSLGQAQYF. The chain carries TRBV5-6 and TRBJ2-3; 7 bases agree with TRBD1. Per germline, CDR1 SGHDT and CDR2 YYEEEE. V was clipped by 2 bases and J by 10 bases; unmatched bases: 1. CDR3 length equals 11 residues.

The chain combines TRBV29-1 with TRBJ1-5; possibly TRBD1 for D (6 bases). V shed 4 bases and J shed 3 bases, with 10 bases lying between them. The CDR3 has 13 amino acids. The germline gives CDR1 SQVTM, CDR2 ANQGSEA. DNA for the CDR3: TGCAGCGTTGCGGACAGTCACAATCAGCCCCAGCATTTT. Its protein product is CSVADSHNQPQHF.

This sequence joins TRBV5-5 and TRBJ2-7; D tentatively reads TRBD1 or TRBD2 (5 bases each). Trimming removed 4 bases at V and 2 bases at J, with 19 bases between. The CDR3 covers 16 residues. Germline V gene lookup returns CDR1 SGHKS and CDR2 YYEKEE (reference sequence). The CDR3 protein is CASSPEFGTRTYEQYF. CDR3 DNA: TGTGCCAGCAGCCCCGAGTTCGGGACCCGCACCTACGAGCAGTACTTC.

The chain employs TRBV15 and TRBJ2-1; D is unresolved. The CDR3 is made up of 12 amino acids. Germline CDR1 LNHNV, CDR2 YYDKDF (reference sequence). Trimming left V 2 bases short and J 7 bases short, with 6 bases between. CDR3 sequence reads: CATSRHGNEQFF. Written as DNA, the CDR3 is TGTGCCACCAGCAGACACGGGAATGAGCAGTTCTTC.

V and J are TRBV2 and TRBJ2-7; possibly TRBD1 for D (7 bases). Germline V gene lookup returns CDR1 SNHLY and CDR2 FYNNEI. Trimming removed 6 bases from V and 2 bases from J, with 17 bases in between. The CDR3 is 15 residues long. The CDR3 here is CASSEGAGQTYEQYF. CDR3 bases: TGTGCCAGCAGCGAGGGTGCGGGACAGACCTACGAGCAGTACTTC. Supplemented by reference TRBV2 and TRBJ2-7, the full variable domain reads EPEVTQTPSHQVTQMGQEVILRCVPISNHLYFYWYRQILGQKVEFLVSFYNNEISEKSEIFDDQFSVERPDGSNFTLKIRSTKLEDSAMYFCASSEGAGQTYEQYFGPGTRLTVT.

The CDR3 region is CASSLYGSADTQYF. CDR3 coding DNA: TGTGCCAGCAGCTTGTACGGGAGCGCAGATACGCAGTATTTT. The chain uses TRBV7-8 and TRBJ2-3, with a possible D match to TRBD2 (6 bases). There are 14 residues in the CDR3. Germline values: CDR1 SGHVS, CDR2 FQNEAQ. Trimming left V 3 bases short and J 4 bases short, with 11 bases between.

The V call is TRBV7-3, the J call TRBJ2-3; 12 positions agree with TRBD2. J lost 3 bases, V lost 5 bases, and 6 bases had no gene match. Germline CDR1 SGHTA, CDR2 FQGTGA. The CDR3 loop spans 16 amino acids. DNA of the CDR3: TGTGCCAGCAGCGCCCTAGCGGGGGGGCTTACAGATACGCAGTATTTT. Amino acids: CASSALAGGLTDTQYF.

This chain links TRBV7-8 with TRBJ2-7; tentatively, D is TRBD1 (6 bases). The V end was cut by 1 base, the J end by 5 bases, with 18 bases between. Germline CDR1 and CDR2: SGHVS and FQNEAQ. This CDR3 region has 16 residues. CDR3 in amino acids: CASSLGYRDSRDEQYF. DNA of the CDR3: TGTGCCAGCAGCTTAGGCTACAGGGATTCGCGGGACGAGCAGTACTTC. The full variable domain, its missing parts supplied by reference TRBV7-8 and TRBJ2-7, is GAGVSQSPRYKVAKRGQDVALRCDPISGHVSLFWYQQALGQGPEFLTYFQNEAQLDKSGLPSDRFFAERPEGSVSTLKIQRTQQEDSAVYLCASSLGYRDSRDEQYFGPGTRLTVT.

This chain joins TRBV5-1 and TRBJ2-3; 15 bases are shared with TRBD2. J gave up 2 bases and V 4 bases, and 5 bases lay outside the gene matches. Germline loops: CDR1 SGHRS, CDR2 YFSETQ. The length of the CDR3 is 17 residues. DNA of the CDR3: TGCGCCAGCAGCCCGGGACTAGCGGGGGGCAACACAGATACGCAGTATTTT. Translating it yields CASSPGLAGGNTDTQYF.

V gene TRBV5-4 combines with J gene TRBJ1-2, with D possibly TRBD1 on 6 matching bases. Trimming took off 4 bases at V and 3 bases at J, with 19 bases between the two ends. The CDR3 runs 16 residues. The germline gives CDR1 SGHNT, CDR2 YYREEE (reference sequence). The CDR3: CASSPNLLAGDYGYTF. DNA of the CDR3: TGTGCCAGCAGCCCAAACCTGTTGGCAGGGGACTATGGCTACACCTTC.

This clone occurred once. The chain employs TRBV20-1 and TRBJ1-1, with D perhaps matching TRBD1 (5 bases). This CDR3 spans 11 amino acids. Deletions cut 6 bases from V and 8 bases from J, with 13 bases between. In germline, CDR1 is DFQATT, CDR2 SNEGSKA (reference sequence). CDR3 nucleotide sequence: TGCAGTGCCAGTGACAGACCGGAAGCTTTCTTT. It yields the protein CSASDRPEAFF.

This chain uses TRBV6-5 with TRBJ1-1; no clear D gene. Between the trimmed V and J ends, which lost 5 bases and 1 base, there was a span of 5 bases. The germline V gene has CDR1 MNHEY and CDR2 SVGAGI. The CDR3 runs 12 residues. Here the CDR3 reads CASSHRNTEAFF. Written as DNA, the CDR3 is TGTGCCAGCAGTCATAGGAACACTGAAGCTTTCTTT.

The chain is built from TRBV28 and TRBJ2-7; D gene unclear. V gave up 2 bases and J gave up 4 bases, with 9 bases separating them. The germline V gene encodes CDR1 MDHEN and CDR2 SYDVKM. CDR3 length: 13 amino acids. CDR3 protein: CASSLTAVYEQYF. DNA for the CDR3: TGTGCCAGCAGTTTAACGGCTGTATACGAGCAGTACTTC.

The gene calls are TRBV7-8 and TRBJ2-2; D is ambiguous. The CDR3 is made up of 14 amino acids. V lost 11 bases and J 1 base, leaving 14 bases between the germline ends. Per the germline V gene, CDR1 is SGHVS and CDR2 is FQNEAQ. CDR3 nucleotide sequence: TGTGCCGGCGTAAGTTCTGAGAACACCGGGGAGCTGTTTTTT. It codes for CAGVSSENTGELFF.

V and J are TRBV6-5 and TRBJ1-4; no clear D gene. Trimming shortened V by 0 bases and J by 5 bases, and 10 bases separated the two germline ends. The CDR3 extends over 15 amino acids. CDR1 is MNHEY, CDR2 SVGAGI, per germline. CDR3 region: CASSYSRTLNEKLFF. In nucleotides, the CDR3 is TGTGCCAGCAGTTACTCAAGGACCCTGAATGAAAAACTGTTTTTT.

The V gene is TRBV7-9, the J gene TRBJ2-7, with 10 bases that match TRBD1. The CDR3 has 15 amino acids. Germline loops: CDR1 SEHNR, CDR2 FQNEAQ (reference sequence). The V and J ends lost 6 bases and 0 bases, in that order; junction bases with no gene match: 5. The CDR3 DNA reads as TGTGCCAGCAGACAGGACAGGGGGAACTCCTACGAGCAGTACTTC. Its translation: CASRQDRGNSYEQYF.

In nucleotides, the CDR3 is TGCGCCAGCAGGGCGGATGCAGGGCTTGGTAGTTATGGCTACACCTTC. Amino acids: CASRADAGLGSYGYTF. V is TRBV5-1 and J is TRBJ1-2; D possibly corresponds to TRBD1 (5 bases). The CDR3 length is 16 residues. Germline CDR1 SGHRS, CDR2 YFSETQ. Trimming stripped 5 bases from V and 5 bases from J, with 22 bases between.

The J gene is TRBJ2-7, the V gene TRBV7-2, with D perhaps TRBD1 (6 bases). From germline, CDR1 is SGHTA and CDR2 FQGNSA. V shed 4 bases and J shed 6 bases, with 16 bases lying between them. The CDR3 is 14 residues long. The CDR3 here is CASSSSGTFPEQYF. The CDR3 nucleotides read TGTGCCAGCAGCTCGTCCGGGACATTCCCCGAGCAGTACTTC.

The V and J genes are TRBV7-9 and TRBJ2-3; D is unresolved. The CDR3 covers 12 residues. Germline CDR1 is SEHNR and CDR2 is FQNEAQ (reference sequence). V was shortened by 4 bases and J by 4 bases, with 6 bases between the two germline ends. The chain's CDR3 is CASSSAADTQYF. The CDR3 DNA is TGTGCCAGCAGCTCGGCCGCAGATACGCAGTATTTT. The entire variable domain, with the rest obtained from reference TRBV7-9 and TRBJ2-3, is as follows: DTGVSQNPRHKITKRGQNVTFRCDPISEHNRLYWYRQTLGQGPEFLTYFQNEAQLEKSRLLSDRFSAERPKGSFSTLEIQRTEQGDSAMYLCASSSAADTQYFGPGTRLTVL.

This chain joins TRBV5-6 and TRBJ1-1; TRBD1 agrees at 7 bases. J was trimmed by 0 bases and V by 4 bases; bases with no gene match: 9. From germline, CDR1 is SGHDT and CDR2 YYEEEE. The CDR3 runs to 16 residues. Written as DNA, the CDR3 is TGTGCCAGCAGCGACTTACAGGGGACCATGAACACTGAAGCTTTCTTT. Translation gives CASSDLQGTMNTEAFF. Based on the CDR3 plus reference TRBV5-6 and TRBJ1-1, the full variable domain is DAGVTQSPTHLIKTRGQQVTLRCSPKSGHDTVSWYQQALGQGPQFIFQYYEEEERQRGNFPDRFSGHQFPNYSSELNVNALLLGDSALYLCASSDLQGTMNTEAFFGQGTRLTVV.

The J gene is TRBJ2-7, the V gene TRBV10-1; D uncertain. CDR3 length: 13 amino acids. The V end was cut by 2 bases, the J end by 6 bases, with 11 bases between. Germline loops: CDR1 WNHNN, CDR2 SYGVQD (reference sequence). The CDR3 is CASSEILGTEQYF. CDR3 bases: TGCGCCAGCAGTGAGATTCTAGGTACCGAGCAGTACTTC.

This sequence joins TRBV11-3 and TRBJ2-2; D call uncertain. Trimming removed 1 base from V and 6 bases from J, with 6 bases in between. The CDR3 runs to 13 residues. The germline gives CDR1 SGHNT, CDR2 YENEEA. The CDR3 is CASSLVGSGELFF. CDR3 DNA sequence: TGTGCCAGCAGCTTAGTCGGATCCGGGGAGCTGTTTTTT.

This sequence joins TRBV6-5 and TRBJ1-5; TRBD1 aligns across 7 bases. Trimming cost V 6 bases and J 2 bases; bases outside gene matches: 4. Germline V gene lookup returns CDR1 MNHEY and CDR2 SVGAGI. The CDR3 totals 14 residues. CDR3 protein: CASRTGYGNQPQHF. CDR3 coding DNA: TGTGCCAGCAGGACAGGGTACGGCAATCAGCCCCAGCATTTT.